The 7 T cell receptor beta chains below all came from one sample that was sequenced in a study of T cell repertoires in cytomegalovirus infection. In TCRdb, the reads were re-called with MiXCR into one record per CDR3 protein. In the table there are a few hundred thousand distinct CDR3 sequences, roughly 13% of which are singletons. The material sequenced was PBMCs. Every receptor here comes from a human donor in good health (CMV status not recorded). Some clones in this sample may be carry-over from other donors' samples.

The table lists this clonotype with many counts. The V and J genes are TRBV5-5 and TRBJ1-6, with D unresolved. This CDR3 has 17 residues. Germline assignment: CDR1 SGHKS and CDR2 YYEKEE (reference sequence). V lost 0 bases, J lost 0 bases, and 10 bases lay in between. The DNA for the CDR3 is TGTGCCAGCAGCTTGGGTCAGACCAGCTCCTATAATTCACCCCTCCACTTT. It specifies CASSLGQTSSYNSPLHF.

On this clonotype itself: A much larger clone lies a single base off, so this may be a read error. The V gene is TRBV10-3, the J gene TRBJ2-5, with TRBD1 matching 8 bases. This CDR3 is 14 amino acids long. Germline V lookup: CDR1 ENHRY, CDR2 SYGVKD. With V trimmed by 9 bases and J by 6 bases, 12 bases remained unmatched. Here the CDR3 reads CAIKQDRATQTQYF. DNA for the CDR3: TGTGCCATTAAACAGGACAGGGCGACGCAGACCCAGTACTTC.

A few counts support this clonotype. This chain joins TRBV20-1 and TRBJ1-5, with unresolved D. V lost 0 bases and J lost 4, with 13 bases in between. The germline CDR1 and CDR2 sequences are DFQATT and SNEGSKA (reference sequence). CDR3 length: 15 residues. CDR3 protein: CSARDHSRRNQPQHF. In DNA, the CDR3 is TGCAGTGCTAGAGATCACTCAAGAAGAAATCAGCCCCAGCATTTT.

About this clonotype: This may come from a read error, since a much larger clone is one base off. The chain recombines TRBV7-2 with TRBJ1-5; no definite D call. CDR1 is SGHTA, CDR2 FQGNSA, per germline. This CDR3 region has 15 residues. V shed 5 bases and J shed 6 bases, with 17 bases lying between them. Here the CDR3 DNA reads TGTGCCAGCAGCCCCTTCTCGGGAAACAGTCAGCCCCAGCATTTT. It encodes CASSPFSGNSQPQHF. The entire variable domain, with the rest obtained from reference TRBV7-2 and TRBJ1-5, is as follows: GAGVSQSPSNKVTEKGKDVELRCDPISGHTALYWYRQSLGQGLEFLIYFQGNSAPDKSGLPSDRFSAERTGGSVSTLTIQRTQQEDSAVYLCASSPFSGNSQPQHFGDGTRLSIL.

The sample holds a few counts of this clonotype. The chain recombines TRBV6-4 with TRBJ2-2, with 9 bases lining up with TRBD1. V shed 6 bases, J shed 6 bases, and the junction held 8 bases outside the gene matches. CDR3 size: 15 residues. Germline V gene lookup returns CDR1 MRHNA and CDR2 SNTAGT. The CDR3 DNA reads TGTGCCAGCAGCTCAGAGGGACAGGGTTCCGGGGAGCTGTTTTTT. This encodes CASSSEGQGSGELFF.

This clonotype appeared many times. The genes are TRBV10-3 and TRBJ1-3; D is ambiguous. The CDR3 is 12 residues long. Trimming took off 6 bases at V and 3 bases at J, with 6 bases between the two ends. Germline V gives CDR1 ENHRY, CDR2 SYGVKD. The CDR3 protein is CAIRSCGNTIYF. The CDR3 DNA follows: TGTGCCATCAGGAGTTGTGGAAACACCATATATTTT.

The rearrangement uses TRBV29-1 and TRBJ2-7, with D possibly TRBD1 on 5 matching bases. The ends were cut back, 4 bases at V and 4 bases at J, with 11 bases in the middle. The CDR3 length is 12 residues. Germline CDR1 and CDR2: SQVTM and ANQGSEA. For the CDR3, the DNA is TGCAGCGTTGGTAAGGGGCTATACGAGCAGTACTTC. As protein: CSVGKGLYEQYF.